The clone carrying this T cell receptor (beta chain) was counted a few times. Its antigen is currently unknown. This sample is part of a study of identical twins. A universal primer site came from template switching; cDNA carried unique molecular identifiers. Using its own MiXCR run on the 5' RACE reads, TCRdb lists one record per CDR3 protein. The sample contains some 730,000 distinct CDR3 sequences, 15% to 20% of which appear only once. Study-wide results and limits: Reduced insertions were recorded for abundant cord blood beta clonotypes, with no such pattern in memory repertoires.

Germline trimming cut 5 bases from V and 9 bases from J; bases unmatched to any gene: 7. Looked up from germline, CDR1 is MNHEY and CDR2 is SMNVEV (reference sequence). This CDR3 contains 13 residues. These records were also assigned to another study, of T cells expressing NK-cell markers. Turning to that study: Sequenced donors, eight in total, included seven who were HCMV-seropositive and one who was seronegative. In more than 5 donors, dominant CD3+CD56+NKG2C+ clones formed about 1.0-7.5% of CD8+ cells.

What was sequenced was PBMCs. This rearrangement joins TRBV27 to TRBJ1-5; 7 positions match TRBD1. The receptor was derived from a woman under 30 in good health. CDR3 bases: TGTGCCAGCAGTCCCGACAGGGAAATGCCCCAGCATTTT. It specifies CASSPDREMPQHF.